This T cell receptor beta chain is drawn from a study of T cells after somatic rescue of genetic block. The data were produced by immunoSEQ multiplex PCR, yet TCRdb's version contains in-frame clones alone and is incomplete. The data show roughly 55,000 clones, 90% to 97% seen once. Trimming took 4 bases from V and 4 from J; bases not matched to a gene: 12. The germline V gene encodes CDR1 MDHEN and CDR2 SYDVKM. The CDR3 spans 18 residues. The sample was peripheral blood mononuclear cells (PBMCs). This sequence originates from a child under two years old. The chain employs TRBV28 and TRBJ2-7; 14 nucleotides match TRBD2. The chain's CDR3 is CASSSSTGLAGGGYEQYF. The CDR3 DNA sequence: TGTGCCAGCAGTTCCTCGACTGGACTAGCGGGAGGAGGGTACGAGCAGTACTTC. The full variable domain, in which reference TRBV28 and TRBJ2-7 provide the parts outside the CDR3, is DVKVTQSSRYLVKRTGEKVFLECVQDMDHENMFWYRQDPGLGLRLIYFSYDVKMKEKGDIPEGYSVSREKKERFSLILESASTNQTSMYLCASSSSTGLAGGGYEQYFGPGTRLTVT.